These T cell receptor beta chains were read from a single sample in a study of cytomegalovirus exposure and HLA in healthy donors. Sequencing was performed with immunoSEQ multiplex PCR; in TCRdb, only in-frame clones are kept and a portion is missing. The data hold roughly 100,000 clones, with roughly 80% observed a single time. Input material: PBMCs. All receptors derive from a female donor in good health and CMV-seropositive. Both conserved end residues are part of each CDR3. Each record gives: V gene, clone size, J gene, D gene, CDR3 protein, CDR3 DNA. D genes are given only for firm matches. A clone size is listed for some rows: how often the clone was seen (once, few, many), or a class if it is expanded.

TRBV7-8	NA	TRBJ2-5	TRBD1	CASSFSGTGEDRGQETQYF	TGTGCCAGCAGTTTTTCCGGGACAGGGGAGGATCGCGGCCAAGAGACCCAGTACTTC
TRBV6-5	NA	TRBJ2-1	TRBD2	CASSYSGLAVYNEQFF	TGTGCCAGCAGTTACTCGGGACTAGCGGTGTACAATGAGCAGTTCTTC
TRBV2	NA	TRBJ2-1	TRBD1	CASSMPGQGSNEQFF	TGTGCCAGCAGTATGCCGGGACAGGGGAGCAATGAGCAGTTCTTC
TRBV5-8	NA	TRBJ2-7	TRBD2	CASSSGRAYEQYF	TGTGCCAGCAGCTCCGGGAGGGCCTACGAGCAGTACTTC
TRBV19	few	TRBJ1-1	TRBD1	CASRGARQGDTEAFF	TGTGCCAGTAGGGGGGCGAGACAGGGGGACACTGAAGCTTTCTTT
TRBV25-1	NA	TRBJ1-2	TRBD1	CATYRGPGGYTF	TGTGCCACGTACAGGGGGCCGGGAGGCTACACCTTC
TRBV5-1	NA	TRBJ2-7	TRBD1	CASSLEGQGAHEQYF	TGCGCCAGCAGCTTGGAAGGACAGGGGGCCCACGAGCAGTACTTC
TRBV7-8	NA	TRBJ2-7	TRBD1	CASSTRQGKHEQYF	TGTGCCAGCAGCACCCGACAGGGTAAACACGAGCAGTACTTC
TRBV18	NA	TRBJ2-5	NA	CASSRSYGKQETQYF	TGTGCCAGCTCACGCAGCTACGGGAAACAAGAGACCCAGTACTTC
TRBV7-9	NA	TRBJ1-5	TRBD1	CASSPGQGSNQPQHF	TGTGCCAGCAGCCCGGGACAGGGTAGCAATCAGCCCCAGCATTTT
TRBV7-2	NA	TRBJ2-7	NA	CASSPAPDRYYEQYF	TGTGCCAGCAGCCCAGCCCCTGACAGATACTACGAGCAGTACTTC
TRBV6-5	NA	TRBJ2-7	NA	CASSYPDSSYEQYF	TGTGCCAGCAGTTATCCGGACAGCTCCTACGAGCAGTACTTC
TRBV29-1	NA	TRBJ2-3	NA	CSAGLVIADTQYF	TGCAGCGCGGGACTCGTGATCGCGGATACGCAGTATTTT
TRBV7-9	NA	TRBJ1-1	TRBD1	CASSLRTGEAFF	TGTGCCAGCAGCCTAAGGACAGGTGAAGCTTTCTTT
TRBV6-4	NA	TRBJ1-1	NA	CASRGDPRGNTEAFF	TGTGCCAGCCGCGGGGACCCTAGGGGGAACACTGAAGCTTTCTTT
TRBV5-4	NA	TRBJ1-3	NA	CASSLFQGTNTIYF	TGTGCCAGCAGCTTGTTCCAGGGCACCAACACCATATATTTT
TRBV30	NA	TRBJ2-1	NA	CAWSVSGTLNNEQFF	TGTGCCTGGAGTGTAAGTGGGACACTAAACAATGAGCAGTTCTTC
TRBV5-1	NA	TRBJ2-6	NA	CASSSGSTGANVLTF	TGCGCCAGCAGCTCGGGGTCTACTGGGGCCAACGTCCTGACTTTC
TRBV5-1	NA	TRBJ2-5	TRBD1	CASSLSGGVSRETQYF	TGCGCCAGCAGCCTCTCAGGGGGAGTGAGTAGGGAGACCCAGTACTTC
TRBV2	NA	TRBJ2-7	NA	CASSEATVSYEQYF	TGTGCCAGCAGTGAAGCTACAGTTTCCTACGAGCAGTACTTC
TRBV5-1	NA	TRBJ2-7	TRBD1	CASSLGGTAYEQYF	TGCGCCAGCAGCTTGGGAGGGACAGCCTACGAGCAGTACTTC
TRBV6-1	NA	TRBJ1-1	NA	CASSEGGGTEAFF	TGTGCCAGCAGTGAAGGGGGGGGGACTGAAGCTTTCTTT
TRBV30	NA	TRBJ1-2	NA	CAWSVAGSYYGYTF	TGTGCCTGGAGTGTGGCGGGCAGCTACTATGGCTACACCTTC
TRBV6-5	NA	TRBJ2-7	NA	CASSPRQASYEQYF	TGTGCCAGCAGCCCTCGACAGGCCTCCTACGAGCAGTACTTC
TRBV7-7	few	TRBJ2-1	NA	CASSLAMGRAYEQFF	TGTGCTAGCAGCTTAGCGATGGGCAGGGCGTATGAGCAGTTCTTC
TRBV9	NA	TRBJ2-2	TRBD2	CASSYRSGRAGDGELFF	TGTGCCAGCAGCTATCGAAGCGGGAGGGCCGGTGACGGGGAGCTGTTTTTT
TRBV6-5	NA	TRBJ2-7	TRBD2	CASSPLAGSSYEQYF	TGTGCCAGCAGCCCACTAGCGGGTAGCTCCTACGAGCAGTACTTC
TRBV6-5	NA	TRBJ1-5	NA	CASSEGFNQPQHF	TGTGCCAGCAGCGAGGGTTTTAATCAGCCCCAGCATTTT
TRBV29-1	NA	TRBJ2-7	NA	CSVIMPGNSYEQYF	TGCAGCGTTATTATGCCGGGTAACTCCTACGAGCAGTACTTC
TRBV28	NA	TRBJ1-4	TRBD1	CASNRQGNEKLFF	TGTGCCAGCAATCGACAGGGTAATGAAAAACTGTTTTTT
TRBV5-1	NA	TRBJ2-7	TRBD1	CASSLGGWTGPFEQYF	TGCGCCAGCAGCTTGGGGGGATGGACAGGGCCGTTCGAGCAGTACTTC
TRBV11-3	NA	TRBJ2-2	NA	CASSLEGPLLTGELFF	TGTGCCAGCAGCTTAGAGGGGCCGTTGTTGACCGGGGAGCTGTTTTTT
TRBV19	NA	TRBJ1-5	NA	CASSPQDSGYSNQPQHF	TGTGCCAGTAGTCCCCAAGACAGTGGATATAGCAATCAGCCCCAGCATTTT
TRBV11-1	NA	TRBJ1-2	NA	CASSSSGIDYGYTF	TGTGCCAGCAGCTCATCCGGGATAGACTATGGCTACACCTTC
TRBV30	NA	TRBJ2-1	TRBD1	CAWKKGQGVFEQFF	TGTGCCTGGAAAAAAGGACAGGGAGTCTTTGAGCAGTTCTTC
TRBV19	NA	TRBJ1-1	NA	CATWEGLGMNTEAFF	TGTGCCACCTGGGAGGGGTTGGGGATGAACACTGAAGCTTTCTTT
TRBV6-1	NA	TRBJ2-1	NA	CASRAGQSAEQFF	TGTGCCAGCAGGGCGGGGCAGTCGGCTGAGCAGTTCTTC
TRBV19	NA	TRBJ1-5	NA	CASRGAISNQPQHF	TGTGCCAGTAGGGGGGCCATTAGCAATCAGCCCCAGCATTTT
TRBV19	NA	TRBJ2-1	TRBD2	CASGGSGGGLYNEQFF	TGTGCCAGTGGGGGGAGCGGGGGGGGATTATACAATGAGCAGTTCTTC
TRBV28	NA	TRBJ2-1	NA	CASSSYRDSHYNEQFF	TGTGCCAGCAGTTCATACCGGGACTCTCACTACAATGAGCAGTTCTTC
TRBV7-6	once	TRBJ1-1	NA	CASSLAPGTEAFF	TGTGCCAGCAGCCTAGCCCCAGGCACTGAAGCTTTCTTT
TRBV18	once	TRBJ2-2	TRBD1	CASSPRQGENTGELFF	TGTGCCAGCTCACCAAGACAGGGTGAGAACACCGGGGAGCTGTTTTTT